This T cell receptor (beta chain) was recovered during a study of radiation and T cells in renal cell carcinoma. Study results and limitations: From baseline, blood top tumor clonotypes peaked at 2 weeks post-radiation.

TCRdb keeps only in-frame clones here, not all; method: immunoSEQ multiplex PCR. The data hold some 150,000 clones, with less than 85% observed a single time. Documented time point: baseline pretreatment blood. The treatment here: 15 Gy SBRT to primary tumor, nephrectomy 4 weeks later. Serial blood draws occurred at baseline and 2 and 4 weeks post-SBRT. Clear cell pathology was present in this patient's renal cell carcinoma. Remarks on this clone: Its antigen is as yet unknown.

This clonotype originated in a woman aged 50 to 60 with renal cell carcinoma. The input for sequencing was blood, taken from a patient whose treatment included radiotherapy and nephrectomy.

This chain's CDR3 is CASSFQGGTEAFF. In nucleotides, the CDR3 is TGTGCCAGCAGCTTCCAAGGGGGCACTGAAGCTTTCTTT. The rearrangement uses TRBV7-9 and TRBJ1-1; D might be TRBD1 (6 bases). The CDR3 is 13 amino acids. Germline CDR1 and CDR2: SEHNR and FQNEAQ (reference sequence). Trimming pared 3 bases from V and 4 bases from J, leaving 9 bases between.